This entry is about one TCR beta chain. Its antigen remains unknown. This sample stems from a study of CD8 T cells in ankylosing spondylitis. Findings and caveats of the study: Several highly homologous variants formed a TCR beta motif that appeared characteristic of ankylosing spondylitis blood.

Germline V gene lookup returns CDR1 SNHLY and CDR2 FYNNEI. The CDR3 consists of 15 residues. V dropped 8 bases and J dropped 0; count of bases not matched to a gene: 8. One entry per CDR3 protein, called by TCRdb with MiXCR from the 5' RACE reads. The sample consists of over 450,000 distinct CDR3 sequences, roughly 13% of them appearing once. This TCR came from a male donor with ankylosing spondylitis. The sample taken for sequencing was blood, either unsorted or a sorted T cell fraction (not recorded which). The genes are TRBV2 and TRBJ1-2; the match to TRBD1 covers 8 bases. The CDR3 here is CASVGQAASNYGYTF. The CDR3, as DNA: TGTGCCAGCGTGGGACAGGCGGCCTCTAACTATGGCTACACCTTC.